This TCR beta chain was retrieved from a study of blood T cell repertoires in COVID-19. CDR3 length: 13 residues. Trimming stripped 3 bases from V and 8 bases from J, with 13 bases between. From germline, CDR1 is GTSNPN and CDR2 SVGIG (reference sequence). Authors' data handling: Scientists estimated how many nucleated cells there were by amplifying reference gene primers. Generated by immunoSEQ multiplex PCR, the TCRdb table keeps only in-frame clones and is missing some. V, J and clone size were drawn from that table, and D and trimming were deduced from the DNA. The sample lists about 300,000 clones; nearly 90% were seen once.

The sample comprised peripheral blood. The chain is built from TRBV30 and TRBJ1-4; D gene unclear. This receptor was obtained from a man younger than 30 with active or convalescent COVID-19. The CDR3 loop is CAWRESFGEKLFF. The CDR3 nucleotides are TGTGCCTGGAGGGAGAGCTTCGGAGAAAAACTGTTTTTT.